These T cell receptor beta chains were read from a single sample in a study of blood T cell repertoires in COVID-19. The table came from immunoSEQ multiplex PCR; TCRdb's copy has only in-frame clones and leaves some out. The table has about 260,000 clones, 86% seen once; the top ten hold over 8%. The source material was peripheral blood. The origin of the receptors is a man in his forties or fifties with active or convalescent COVID-19. CDR3s include the opening cysteine and the closing phenylalanine or tryptophan. The D gene is left open where the match is weak. Only some rows state a clone size, as once, few, many or a class for expanded clones.

cdr3_length clone_size j_call v_call d_call cdr3_aa cdr3_nt
10 . TRBJ1-6 TRBV10-3 . CAIRDEGLHF TGTGCCATCAGGGACGAGGGTCTCCACTTT
15 once TRBJ2-7 TRBV9 . CASSASVGFLYEQYF TGTGCCAGCAGCGCGTCCGTCGGGTTCTTATACGAGCAGTACTTC
13 . TRBJ2-3 TRBV6-6 TRBD1 CASGTGGSDTQYF TGTGCCAGCGGAACAGGGGGCTCAGATACGCAGTATTTT
16 . TRBJ2-2 TRBV5-6 TRBD1 CASSLRDRGYTGELFF TGTGCCAGCAGCCTCCGGGACAGGGGATATACCGGGGAGCTGTTTTTT
14 . TRBJ2-7 TRBV2 TRBD2 CASSVGRAGVEQYF TGTGCCAGCAGTGTCGGGAGGGCGGGGGTTGAGCAGTACTTC
11 . TRBJ2-7 TRBV11-3 . CASSLGGKAYF TGTGCCAGCAGCTTAGGAGGGAAGGCGTACTTC
14 . TRBJ1-1 TRBV27 TRBD1 CASSLGDRTAEAFF TGTGCCAGCAGTTTAGGGGACAGGACGGCTGAAGCTTTCTTT
15 . TRBJ2-5 TRBV5-1 . CASSRSGGLQETQYF TGCGCCAGCAGCCGCTCCGGGGGGCTACAAGAGACCCAGTACTTC
19 . TRBJ2-1 TRBV14 TRBD2 CASSQDLPSGLSSYNEQFF TGTGCCAGCAGCCAAGATCTACCTAGCGGGCTGAGCTCCTACAATGAGCAGTTCTTC
17 . TRBJ2-3 TRBV5-6 TRBD2 CASSSRTSGPTLGTQYF TGTGCCAGCAGCTCTCGGACTAGCGGACCCACCTTGGGTACGCAGTATTTT
15 . TRBJ2-1 TRBV9 TRBD1 CASSASGTGGNEQFF TGTGCCAGCAGCGCATCCGGGACAGGCGGGAATGAGCAGTTCTTC
15 . TRBJ2-5 TRBV7-9 . CASSLGLDRVETQYF TGTGCCAGCAGCTTAGGCCTGGACAGAGTAGAGACCCAGTACTTC
12 . TRBJ2-1 TRBV7-3 . CASSLPRGKQFF TGTGCCAGCAGCCTACCCCGGGGAAAGCAGTTCTTC
13 . TRBJ2-1 TRBV28 TRBD2 CASSLSGGNEQFF TGTGCCAGCAGTTTAAGCGGGGGTAATGAGCAGTTCTTC
13 . TRBJ1-2 TRBV11-3 . CASSSGSPYGYTF TGTGCCAGCAGCTCGGGATCACCCTATGGCTACACCTTC
13 . TRBJ1-5 TRBV6-5 . CASSFYSNQPQHF TGTGCCAGCAGTTTTTATAGCAATCAGCCCCAGCATTTT
15 . TRBJ1-1 TRBV5-1 . CASSLRGRGNTEAFF TGCGCCAGCAGCCTCCGAGGAAGGGGGAACACTGAAGCTTTCTTT
14 . TRBJ1-5 TRBV9 TRBD1 CASSPGGSNQPQHF TGTGCCAGCAGCCCAGGGGGTAGCAATCAGCCCCAGCATTTT
15 . TRBJ1-2 TRBV28 TRBD1 CASSPGQGLVGGYTF TGTGCCAGCAGTCCGGGACAGGGCTTAGTAGGGGGCTACACCTTC
13 . TRBJ1-1 TRBV30 TRBD1 CAWQGQANTEAFF TGTGCCTGGCAGGGACAGGCGAACACTGAAGCTTTCTTT
14 . TRBJ2-7 TRBV14 TRBD1 CASSQVDRVSEQYF TGTGCCAGCAGCCAAGTTGACAGGGTCAGCGAGCAGTACTTC
12 . TRBJ2-2 TRBV3-1/TRBV3-2 . CASSQAIGELFF TGTGCCAGCAGCCAGGCCATCGGGGAGCTGTTTTTT
12 once TRBJ2-5 TRBV12-3/TRBV12-4 . CASSYLEETQYF TGTGCCAGCAGTTATTTAGAAGAGACCCAGTACTTC
13 . TRBJ2-1 TRBV15 . CATSRDSHNEQFF TGTGCCACCAGCAGAGACTCCCACAATGAGCAGTTCTTC
13 . TRBJ1-2 TRBV12-3/TRBV12-4 . CASSLGQPAGYTF TGTGCCAGCAGTTTAGGACAGCCGGCGGGCTACACCTTC
13 . TRBJ2-2 TRBV30 . CAWAQTNTGELFF TGTGCCTGGGCCCAAACGAACACCGGGGAGCTGTTTTTT
17 . TRBJ1-5 TRBV6-1 . CASSELLGWGGNQPQHF TGTGCCAGCAGTGAATTGCTTGGGTGGGGCGGCAATCAGCCCCAGCATTTT
10 . TRBJ1-1 TRBV28 . CARPETEAFF TGTGCCAGGCCGGAGACTGAAGCTTTCTTT
17 . TRBJ2-2 TRBV11-3 TRBD2 CASSSLGLAKRIGELFF TGTGCCAGCAGCTCGTTGGGACTAGCGAAACGTATCGGGGAGCTGTTTTTT
14 . TRBJ2-7 TRBV10-3 TRBD1 CAINPGQGIYEQYF TGTGCCATCAACCCGGGACAGGGGATATACGAGCAGTACTTC
20 . TRBJ2-3 TRBV21-1 . CASSPKWLAGIARVPDTQYF TGTGCCAGCAGCCCTAAATGGCTAGCGGGGATAGCAAGGGTGCCAGATACGCAGTATTTT
13 once TRBJ1-1 TRBV19 . CASSIEENTEAFF TGTGCCAGTAGTATCGAGGAGAACACTGAAGCTTTCTTT
16 . TRBJ2-2 TRBV18 . CASSPLADPNTGELFF TGTGCCAGCTCACCATTGGCAGATCCGAACACCGGGGAGCTGTTTTTT
13 . TRBJ1-1 TRBV28 . CASSLGQNTEAFF TGTGCCAGCAGTTTGGGCCAGAACACTGAAGCTTTCTTT
14 . TRBJ2-7 TRBV2 TRBD1 CASTLRDRDNEQYF TGTGCCAGCACCCTCCGGGACAGGGACAACGAGCAGTACTTC
11 . TRBJ1-2 TRBV28 . CASSHIDGYTF TGTGCCAGCAGTCACATCGATGGCTACACCTTC
16 . TRBJ1-4 TRBV19 . CASRGQTAATNEKLFF TGTGCCAGTAGAGGACAGACAGCAGCAACTAATGAAAAACTGTTTTTT
15 few TRBJ1-6 TRBV25-1 TRBD1 CASMGGTGGRSPLHF TGTGCCAGCATGGGTGGGACAGGGGGCCGATCACCCCTCCACTTT
13 . TRBJ2-7 TRBV6-4 . CASSEFAGAEQYF TGTGCCAGCAGTGAGTTCGCAGGGGCCGAGCAGTACTTC
13 . TRBJ2-7 TRBV28 . CASRATASYEQYF TGTGCCAGCAGGGCGACAGCATCCTACGAGCAGTACTTC
13 few TRBJ1-5 TRBV5-1 . CASSIRGGQPQHF TGCGCCAGCAGCATCAGGGGCGGTCAGCCCCAGCATTTT
16 . TRBJ1-2 TRBV18 . CASSPSQGPTNYGYTF TGTGCCAGCTCACCCTCTCAGGGCCCCACTAACTATGGCTACACCTTC
14 . TRBJ2-2 TRBV19 TRBD1 CASSITGGAGELFF TGTGCCAGTAGTATCACAGGGGGCGCCGGGGAGCTGTTTTTT
14 . TRBJ1-2 TRBV2 . CASSEGGHNYGYTF TGTGCCAGCAGTGAAGGGGGGCATAACTATGGCTACACCTTC
15 . TRBJ2-3 TRBV5-4 TRBD1 CASSGPGQTTDTQYF TGTGCCAGCAGCGGCCCGGGACAGACCACAGATACGCAGTATTTT
16 . TRBJ2-7 TRBV12-5 . CASGLQPLGRRHFQYF TGTGCTAGTGGTTTGCAACCCTTAGGGAGACGCCACTTTCAGTACTTC
18 . TRBJ2-1 TRBV9 TRBD2 CASSGGLAGGSSYNEQFF TGTGCCAGCAGCGGGGGACTAGCGGGAGGGAGCTCCTACAATGAGCAGTTCTTC
15 . TRBJ1-2 TRBV10-2 . CASLGGEGPNYGYTF TGCGCCAGCCTCGGAGGGGAGGGGCCTAACTATGGCTACACCTTC
13 few TRBJ1-6 TRBV25-1 . CASSESGISPLHF TGTGCCAGCAGTGAATCAGGAATATCACCCCTCCACTTT
15 . TRBJ1-3 TRBV2 . CASSSDLITGNTIYF TGTGCCAGCAGCTCGGACTTAATAACTGGAAACACCATATATTTT
13 . TRBJ2-3 TRBV11-3 . CASSGVGAGGKYF TGTGCCAGCAGCGGGGTCGGGGCAGGGGGGAAGTATTTT
16 . TRBJ2-6 TRBV14 . CASSQDLGDGANVLTF TGTGCCAGCAGCCAAGATCTAGGCGATGGGGCCAACGTCCTGACTTTC